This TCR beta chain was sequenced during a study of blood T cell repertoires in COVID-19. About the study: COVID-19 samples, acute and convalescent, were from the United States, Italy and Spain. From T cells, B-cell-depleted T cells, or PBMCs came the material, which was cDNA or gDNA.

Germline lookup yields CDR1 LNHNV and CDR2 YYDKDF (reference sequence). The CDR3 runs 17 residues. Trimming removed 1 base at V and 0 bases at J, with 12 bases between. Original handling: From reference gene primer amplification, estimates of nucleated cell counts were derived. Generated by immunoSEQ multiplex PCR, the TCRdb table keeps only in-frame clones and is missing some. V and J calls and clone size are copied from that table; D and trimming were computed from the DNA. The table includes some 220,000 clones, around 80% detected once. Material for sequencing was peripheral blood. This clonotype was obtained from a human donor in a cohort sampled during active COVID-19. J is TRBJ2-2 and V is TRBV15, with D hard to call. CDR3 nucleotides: TGTGCCACCAGCAGAGTCGCGAGCCTTTCGAACACCGGGGAGCTGTTTTTT. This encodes CATSRVASLSNTGELFF.